This entry is about one TCR beta chain. Authors' processing steps: Cell counts per sample came from amplifying reference gene primers. Sequencing was performed with immunoSEQ multiplex PCR; in TCRdb, only in-frame clones are kept and a portion is missing. For V, J and clone size, that table is used; D and trimming come from the DNA. The data contain fewer than 15,000 clones, about four fifths of them seen just once; the ten biggest clones take up around 32%. The record originates from a study of blood T cell repertoires in COVID-19. Study-wide background: Samples came from the United States, Italy and Spain, spanning acute and convalescent COVID-19.

Germline values: CDR1 SGHVS, CDR2 FQNEAQ. This CDR3 is built from 14 residues. After removal of 1 base from V and 7 bases from J, the junction contained 3 bases not matched to a gene. The sample consisted of peripheral blood. This TCR was sampled from a man aged 45-65 years with active COVID-19. The chain employs TRBV7-8 and TRBJ2-3; 9 bases fit TRBD2. The CDR3 bases are TGTGCCAGCAGCTTAGTTGGGACTAGCTATACGCAGTATTTT. Protein sequence: CASSLVGTSYTQYF.